A single sample gave rise to the 9 T cell receptor beta chains below, sequenced in a study of T-cell memory formation after mild COVID-19. From the 5' RACE reads, TCRdb called clonotypes with MiXCR, one entry per CDR3 protein. The sample lists some 120,000 distinct CDR3 sequences, about 15% occurring once. Sequenced input: PBMCs or a T cell subset sorted from them (not recorded which). These receptors came from an adult woman who had mild COVID-19 (a few samples of this study predate the infection). Cell type and time point are not known.

Details on this clonotype: Relative to the germline gene, one junction end is altered; a read error may explain this. The chain uses TRBV9 and TRBJ2-5, with 9 bases lining up with TRBD2. This CDR3 has 14 residues. CDR1 and CDR2 from the germline V gene are SGDLS and YYNGEE. CDR3 residues: CASRVAGVEETQYF. CDR3 nucleotides: TGTGCCAGCCGCGTAGCGGGGGTTGAAGAGACCCAGTACTTC.

V usage is TRBV11-3 and J usage is TRBJ2-1; D remains ambiguous. The CDR3 has 13 residues. V lost 1 base and J 6 bases, leaving 7 bases between the germline ends. CDR1 SGHNT and CDR2 YENEEA come from the germline V gene. The CDR3 DNA follows: TGTGCCAGCAGCTTAGTTCCCGGCAATGAGCAGTTCTTC. This gives the protein CASSLVPGNEQFF.

The chain carries TRBV7-6 and TRBJ2-5, with D unclear. V lost 4 bases and J 5 bases, leaving 11 bases between the germline ends. The germline V gene encodes CDR1 SGHVS and CDR2 FNYEAQ. The CDR3 sequence is 13 residues long. The CDR3 is CASSSPTLETQYF. The DNA of the CDR3 is TGTGCCAGCAGCTCCCCGACACTGGAGACCCAGTACTTC. Complete variable domain (other parts from reference TRBV7-6 and TRBJ2-5): GAGVSQSPRYKVTKRGQDVALRCDPISGHVSLYWYRQALGQGPEFLTYFNYEAQQDKSGLPNDRFSAERPEGSISTLTIQRTEQRDSAMYRCASSSPTLETQYFGPGTRLLVL.

This clonotype has just a few counts. The gene calls are TRBV19 and TRBJ1-3; D unclear. The CDR3 has 17 residues. CDR1 is LNHDA and CDR2 is SQIVND in the germline V gene (reference sequence). Trimming left V 3 bases short and J 2 bases short, with 17 bases between. The CDR3 DNA follows: TGTGCCAGTAGTATCGACACCATAGCGGGCCCTGGAAACACCATATATTTT. Amino acids: CASSIDTIAGPGNTIYF. The variable domain in full, completed from reference TRBV19 and TRBJ1-3, reads DGGITQSPKYLFRKEGQNVTLSCEQNLNHDAMYWYRQDPGQGLRLIYYSQIVNDFQKGDIAEGYSVSREKKESFPLTVTSAQKNPTAFYLCASSIDTIAGPGNTIYFGEGSWLTVV.

This clonotype showed up just a few times. The CDR3: CASSSKLAGTNYGYTF. CDR3 bases: TGTGCCAGTAGTAGTAAACTGGCAGGGACGAACTATGGCTACACCTTC. The V and J genes are TRBV19 and TRBJ1-2; TRBD1 is a possible D gene (5 bases). The germline V gene encodes CDR1 LNHDA and CDR2 SQIVND (reference sequence). The V end lost 4 bases, the J end lost 2 bases, and 17 bases lay between the germline ends. The CDR3 spans 16 residues.

The rearrangement uses TRBV2 and TRBJ2-7; 9 bases map to TRBD2. CDR1 is SNHLY, CDR2 FYNNEI, per germline. The ends lost 7 bases at V and 1 base at J; junction bases unmatched: 2. The CDR3 runs 13 residues. The CDR3 DNA reads TGTGCCAGCAAGACTAGCGGATCCTACGAGCAGTACTTC. Protein sequence: CASKTSGSYEQYF.

The CDR3 nucleotides read TGTGCCAGCAGCCGCTTCGACCGGGACAGCAATGAGCAGTTCTTC. Protein product: CASSRFDRDSNEQFF. J is TRBJ2-1 and V is TRBV5-5; 7 bases are shared with TRBD1. This CDR3 has 15 amino acids. Germline V lookup: CDR1 SGHKS, CDR2 YYEKEE (reference sequence). With V trimmed by 4 bases and J by 6 bases, 10 bases remained unmatched.

Only a few counts were recorded for this clonotype. The chain uses TRBV11-2 and TRBJ2-1; possibly TRBD2 for D (6 bases). Germline V gene lookup returns CDR1 SGHAT and CDR2 FQNNGV. Trimming took off 1 base at V and 1 base at J, with 11 bases between the two ends. The CDR3 has 16 residues. The DNA for the CDR3 is TGTGCCAGCAGCTTAGGGGGTGCGGGATCCTACAATGAGCAGTTCTTC. This gives the protein CASSLGGAGSYNEQFF.

This chain links TRBV5-1 with TRBJ1-1, with D possibly matching TRBD1 (5 bases). The CDR3 is 14 amino acids. Germline V gives CDR1 SGHRS, CDR2 YFSETQ. V was shortened by 2 bases and J by 4 bases, with 12 bases between the two germline ends. The CDR3: CASSFSSGITEAFF. CDR3 nucleotides: TGCGCCAGCAGCTTTTCATCAGGGATCACTGAAGCTTTCTTT.